The sequence of this TCR beta chain was determined in a study of cytomegalovirus exposure and HLA in healthy donors. Findings and caveats of the study: Generally TCR sequences proved uncommon, though certain public TCRs appeared in numerous donors. Rates of TCR association differed by HLA locus in a later analysis, with DRB1 highest and HLA-C lowest. Reportedly, TCR beta sequences accurately predicted HLA-A and HLA-B alleles in most subjects.

PCR used 60 Vbeta primers and 13 Jbeta primers. As processed by the authors: Later reanalysis found 60 million to 90 million unique TCR beta chains, around 10 million of them shared. Some clones are missing from TCRdb's copy, which holds only in-frame ones; the method was immunoSEQ multiplex PCR. That table furnishes V, J and clone size, whereas the DNA furnished D and trimming. Altogether roughly 100,000 clones are present, 66% being singletons, with the ten largest covering 2.5% to 4%. The V end was cut by 8 bases, the J end by 2 bases, with 16 bases between. The germline V gene encodes CDR1 SNHLY and CDR2 FYNNEI. The CDR3 contains 14 residues. With regard to this clone: Its matching antigen is unknown.

The clonotype was recovered from a woman in her forties or fifties in good health and CMV-seronegative. Sequencing was carried out using PBMCs. The chain combines TRBV2 with TRBJ2-7, with a tentative D call TRBD1 (6 bases). Written as DNA, the CDR3 is TGTGCCAGCCTGGGGGTCGCAGGGGCCTACGAGCAGTACTTC. As protein: CASLGVAGAYEQYF.